This T cell receptor (beta chain) was observed in a study of blood T cell repertoires in COVID-19. Across the whole study: Specimens from acute and convalescent COVID-19 originated in the United States, Italy and Spain. Sample material is recorded as cDNA or gDNA derived from T cells, B-cell-depleted T cells, or PBMCs.

The germline V gene has CDR1 SGHKS and CDR2 YYEKEE (reference sequence). V dropped 4 bases and J dropped 2 bases, with 15 bases sitting between them. The CDR3 sequence is 15 residues long. In the original workflow: Researchers report that nucleated cell counts were estimated from reference gene primer amplification. Only in-frame clones appear in the TCRdb table, and some are missing; sequencing was by immunoSEQ multiplex PCR. The V and J calls and clone size are taken from that table; D and trimming were inferred from the DNA. The table shows 140,000 or so clones, with over 65% occurring only once. Sequencing input: peripheral blood. This TCR derives from a human donor in a cohort sampled during active COVID-19. The chain couples TRBV5-5 to TRBJ2-5; tentative D call: TRBD2 (7 bases). This CDR3 is CASSQLGGVQETQYF. In nucleotides, the CDR3 is TGTGCCAGCAGCCAACTAGGGGGGGTACAAGAGACCCAGTACTTC.